This TCR beta chain was sequenced during a study of T cell responses to AZD1222 COVID-19 vaccine. This CDR3 spans 12 amino acids. Germline V CDR1 and CDR2: SQVTM, ANQGSEA. Between the trimmed V and J ends, which lost 7 bases and 3 bases, there was a span of 10 bases. TCRdb keeps only in-frame clones here, not all; method: immunoSEQ multiplex PCR. The sample shows over 130,000 clones, roughly 88% of them seen only once. Study results and limitations: It was only six AZD1222 recipients who were seropositive at baseline. Females made up more of the donors, who were largely white British, and clonal diversity may have come out too low. Repertoire sampling happened only post peak T cell response.

With regard to this clone: Antigen unknown.

This receptor was taken from an adult who received the AZD1222 COVID-19 vaccine. The sample consisted of peripheral blood, taken 28 days after the second AZD1222 dose. The chain has TRBV29-1 and TRBJ2-1; D remains ambiguous. The CDR3 nucleotides are TGCAGCGCTCTCCCCCTCTACAATGAGCAGTTCTTC. Translated: CSALPLYNEQFF.